Presented here are 4 T cell receptor beta chains from one specimen sequenced in a study of T cells in Graves' hyperthyroidism and ophthalmopathy (dated by TCRdb to between 2017 and 2020). Library preparation employed multiplex PCR. TCRdb lists the instrument as Illumina HiSeq 2000. TCR beta CDR3 regions were amplified from RNA transcripts. For the first round of RT-PCR on the TCR CDR3, the HTBI primer set was used together with the Qiagen OneStep RT-PCR kit. Using fastp trimming at Q25 and MiXCR clonotype assembly, TCRdb reanalyzed the public sequencing data and kept in-frame beta chains. CDR3 protein sequences are deduplicated, and each keeps its most common genes and DNA. Across this sample there are approximately 610,000 distinct CDR3 sequences, with 16% seen only once. Together, the top ten hold about 18% of the sample. Sequenced sample: blood. Source of these receptors: a woman between 18 and 29 years old with Graves' hyperthyroidism.

In this sample, this clonotype turned up a few times. The chain is built from TRBV19 and TRBJ2-3, with 10 positions matching TRBD2. Germline trimming cut 2 bases from V and 5 bases from J; bases unmatched to any gene: 7. The germline CDR1 and CDR2 sequences are LNHDA and SQIVND (reference sequence). The CDR3 extends over 16 amino acids. CDR3 residues: CASSIRLAGAVDTQYF. CDR3 nucleotides: TGTGCCAGTAGTATAAGGCTAGCGGGGGCCGTAGATACGCAGTATTTT.

Ten or more counts support this clonotype. The chain combines TRBV20-1 with TRBJ2-2, with a tentative D call TRBD2 (6 bases). V lost 0 bases and J 4 bases, leaving 12 bases between the germline ends. CDR1 and CDR2 (germline): DFQATT, SNEGSKA (reference sequence). The CDR3 totals 15 residues. DNA of the CDR3: TGCAGTGCTAGAGATCTCAAGCGGGTCACCGGGGAGCTGTTTTTT. It specifies CSARDLKRVTGELFF.

This clonotype has more than one count but fewer than ten. V usage is TRBV14 and J usage is TRBJ2-3, with D perhaps matching TRBD1 or TRBD2 (7 bases each). Germline CDR1 SGHDN, CDR2 FVKESK. There are 19 residues in the CDR3. V was trimmed by 0 bases and J by 4 bases, leaving 23 bases between them. The CDR3 DNA reads TGTGCCAGCAGCCAAGATTGGACCCCAGGGAGGGGGCGTTCAGATACGCAGTATTTT. Residues: CASSQDWTPGRGRSDTQYF.

In its sample, this clonotype was seen a few times. The chain couples TRBV5-1 to TRBJ2-3, with D perhaps matching TRBD2 (6 bases). Between the trimmed V and J ends, which lost 8 bases and 5 bases, there was a span of 18 bases. This CDR3 is 14 amino acids long. Germline assignment: CDR1 SGHRS and CDR2 YFSETQ. CDR3 coding DNA: TGCGCCAGTCATAGCGGTGGAGGCAGAGATACGCAGTATTTT. This gives the protein CASHSGGGRDTQYF.